Presented here are 28 T cell receptor beta chains from one specimen sequenced in a study of CD8 T cells in ankylosing spondylitis. Each CDR3 protein gets one entry after TCRdb re-called the 5' RACE reads with MiXCR. The table lists roughly 240,000 distinct CDR3 sequences, around 8% of them singletons. Source material: blood, either unsorted or a sorted T cell fraction (not recorded which). Receptors originate from a female donor with ankylosing spondylitis or in good health (not recorded which).

This clonotype occurred a few times. This rearrangement joins TRBV11-3 to TRBJ1-1, with D maybe TRBD1 (5 bases). V gave up 5 bases and J gave up 1 base, with 14 bases separating them. Germline CDR1 reads SGHNT; CDR2 reads YENEEA. The CDR3 consists of 15 residues. The chain's CDR3 is CASSQSGTGNTEAFF. CDR3 DNA sequence: TGTGCCAGCAGCCAAAGTGGGACGGGGAACACTGAAGCTTTCTTT.

In its sample, this clonotype was seen many times. The rearrangement uses TRBV24-1 and TRBJ1-2; a weak D match, TRBD1 (6 bases). Trimming cost V 5 bases and J 4 bases, with 10 bases left between them. CDR3 length: 13 residues. Germline-derived CDR1 and CDR2 are KGHDR and SFDVKD. The CDR3 sequence: CATSAAGAYGYTF. CDR3 DNA sequence: TGTGCCACCAGTGCGGCGGGGGCCTATGGCTACACCTTC.

This clonotype was found many times. The rearrangement joins TRBV10-3 to TRBJ1-1, with TRBD1 as a possible D gene (6 bases). V lost 6 bases and J lost 1, with 12 bases in between. This CDR3 is built from 14 residues. CDR1 and CDR2 (germline): ENHRY, SYGVKD. The CDR3 DNA reads as TGTGCCATCAGGGATTCGGACAGGAACACTGAAGCTTTCTTT. Protein product: CAIRDSDRNTEAFF.

This clonotype has at least ten counts. The chain joins TRBV20-1 to TRBJ2-4; 11 bases agree with TRBD2. The CDR3 is 18 residues long. Germline-derived CDR1 and CDR2 are DFQATT and SNEGSKA (reference sequence). The J segment lost 3 bases and the V segment lost 2 bases, leaving 12 bases of the junction unmatched. CDR3 in amino acids: CSARLAGGPGSVKNIQYF. The CDR3 DNA is TGCAGTGCTAGACTAGCGGGAGGCCCAGGTTCGGTCAAAAACATTCAGTACTTC.

This clonotype was seen ten or more times. This chain joins TRBV20-1 and TRBJ2-1; 14 positions match TRBD2. Trimming took 4 bases from V and 7 from J; bases not matched to a gene: 9. Germline V gives CDR1 DFQATT, CDR2 SNEGSKA (reference sequence). The CDR3 is made up of 16 amino acids. For the CDR3, the DNA is TGCAGTGCTACCGATCGACTAGCGGGAGGGGTGAATGAGCAGTTCTTC. The encoded protein is CSATDRLAGGVNEQFF.

This clonotype was seen at least ten times. The J gene is TRBJ1-1, the V gene TRBV5-1, with D possibly being TRBD1 (6 bases). This CDR3 comprises 14 residues. CDR1 and CDR2 (germline): SGHRS, YFSETQ. V dropped 7 bases and J dropped 4 bases, with 17 bases sitting between them. As DNA, the CDR3 is TGCGCCAGCTCCAGGGGCGGGGGAAGCACTGAAGCTTTCTTT. This gives the protein CASSRGGGSTEAFF.

This clonotype was counted at least ten times. The rearrangement links TRBV29-1 to TRBJ2-3, with a possible D match to TRBD2 (6 bases). Germline CDR1 reads SQVTM; CDR2 reads ANQGSEA. Trimming removed 7 bases from V and 5 bases from J, with 22 bases in between. The CDR3 spans 15 residues. Written as DNA, the CDR3 is TGCAGCGGTTCCCTTAGGAGGGGCGGGAAAGATACGCAGTATTTT. Encoded protein: CSGSLRRGGKDTQYF.

This clonotype was recorded many times. The chain carries TRBV15 and TRBJ2-3; D not certain. V was cut by 3 bases and J by 9 bases, with 10 bases left in between. CDR1 and CDR2 (germline): LNHNV, YYDKDF (reference sequence). This CDR3 contains 12 residues. CDR3 amino acids: CATSRLRGTQYF. The CDR3 nucleotides are TGTGCCACCAGCAGGCTGAGAGGCACGCAGTATTTT.

This clonotype was recorded a few times. V is TRBV18 and J is TRBJ2-1; D gene ambiguous. This CDR3 comprises 15 residues. Germline V gene lookup returns CDR1 KGHSH and CDR2 LQKENI. The V end was cut by 1 base, the J end by 0 bases, with 7 bases between. The CDR3 DNA reads as TGTGCCAGCTCACCACTCCCGGGCTCCTACAATGAGCAGTTCTTC. Translated: CASSPLPGSYNEQFF.

A few counts support this clonotype. The CDR3 nucleotides are TGTGCCAGCTCACCCGACGAAACAAACATTCAGTACTTC. The encoded protein is CASSPDETNIQYF. J is TRBJ2-4 and V is TRBV18; D is unresolved. The CDR3 runs 13 residues. V dropped 3 bases and J dropped 6 bases, with 9 bases sitting between them. Germline loops: CDR1 KGHSH, CDR2 LQKENI.

The sample holds many counts of this clonotype. V usage is TRBV20-1 and J usage is TRBJ2-3; TRBD2 matches at 10 bases. Germline CDR1 is DFQATT and CDR2 is SNEGSKA (reference sequence). The CDR3 is 15 amino acids. The V segment lost 6 bases and the J segment 5 bases; nucleotides outside the gene matches: 11. This CDR3 reads CSATHLAGDLDTQYF. CDR3 in DNA: TGCAGTGCCACCCACCTAGCGGGAGATTTAGATACGCAGTATTTT.

This clonotype was found a few times. The CDR3 nucleotides read TGTGCCAGCAGCCCCCGGGACAAAAGTAATTCACCCCTCCACTTT. Encoded protein: CASSPRDKSNSPLHF. The chain uses TRBV7-8 and TRBJ1-6, with a possible D match to TRBD1 (6 bases). Trimming pared 5 bases from V and 6 bases from J, leaving 14 bases between. The V gene's germline CDR1 is SGHVS and CDR2 FQNEAQ. The CDR3 runs to 15 residues.

On this clonotype itself: A read error may be the cause here, since a much bigger clone is one base away. CDR3 sequence: CTSSPSGGSSYNEQFF. The CDR3 nucleotides read TGTACCAGCAGCCCCTCCGGGGGGAGCTCCTACAATGAGCAGTTCTTC. The V call is TRBV11-2, the J call TRBJ2-1; 7 nucleotides agree with TRBD2. The CDR3 runs to 16 residues. Germline V lookup: CDR1 SGHAT, CDR2 FQNNGV.

About this clonotype itself: One base away lies a much larger clone, so this may be a sequencing read error. This chain uses TRBV11-1 with TRBJ1-1; the D is unclear. Germline V gene sequence: CDR1 SGHAT, CDR2 FQDESV (reference sequence). This CDR3 is built from 14 residues. Here the CDR3 reads CVSSLFSRGTEAFF. The CDR3 DNA reads as TGTGTCAGCAGCTTGTTTTCACGTGGGACTGAAGCTTTCTTT.

This clonotype was counted many times. The genes are TRBV27 and TRBJ2-1, with D unclear. Germline V gives CDR1 MNHEY, CDR2 SMNVEV (reference sequence). The CDR3 contains 13 residues. Trimming removed 3 bases at V and 12 bases at J, with 15 bases between. CDR3 DNA sequence: TGTGCCAGCAGTTTGGGCCCACCGGGTGGGCAGTTCTTC. Protein sequence: CASSLGPPGGQFF.

This clonotype occurred many times. The rearrangement joins TRBV2 to TRBJ2-2; 9 bases line up with TRBD1. This CDR3 spans 15 amino acids. Unmatched junction bases numbered 8, after V lost 5 bases and J lost 7 bases. From germline, CDR1 is SNHLY and CDR2 FYNNEI. The CDR3 is CASSLGGQGIGELFF. In DNA, the CDR3 is TGTGCCAGCAGTCTCGGCGGACAGGGGATCGGGGAGCTGTTTTTT.

This clonotype came up many times. This sequence joins TRBV7-6 and TRBJ2-5; 10 nucleotides align to TRBD2. Looked up from germline, CDR1 is SGHVS and CDR2 is FNYEAQ. This CDR3 spans 14 amino acids. The V gene end was trimmed by 6 bases and the J gene end by 7 bases; junction bases not matched to a gene: 8. The CDR3 nucleotides read TGTGCCAGCAGTAACCAGCGGGAGGGTGGGACCCAGTACTTC. This codes for CASSNQREGGTQYF. The full variable domain, its missing parts supplied by reference TRBV7-6 and TRBJ2-5, is GAGVSQSPRYKVTKRGQDVALRCDPISGHVSLYWYRQALGQGPEFLTYFNYEAQQDKSGLPNDRFSAERPEGSISTLTIQRTEQRDSAMYRCASSNQREGGTQYFGPGTRLLVL.

The chain uses TRBV2 and TRBJ1-1; D is ambiguous. The CDR3 is made up of 17 amino acids. The germline CDR1 and CDR2 sequences are SNHLY and FYNNEI. Trimming left V 5 bases short and J 4 bases short, with 23 bases between. The CDR3 DNA follows: TGTGCCAGCAGTCCCTTTGCGTCATTGGACGGAGGCACTGAAGCTTTCTTT. This codes for CASSPFASLDGGTEAFF.

Ten or more counts support this clonotype. This sequence joins TRBV11-2 and TRBJ2-1; D not certain. Germline loops: CDR1 SGHAT, CDR2 FQNNGV. The CDR3 sequence is 14 residues long. V gave up 3 bases and J gave up 2 bases, with 8 bases separating them. CDR3 nucleotides: TGTGCCAGCAGCTTTGCCTTTGCCTACAATGAGCAGTTCTTC. Its protein product is CASSFAFAYNEQFF. Drawing the rest from reference TRBV11-2 and TRBJ2-1, the complete variable domain is EAGVAQSPRYKIIEKRQSVAFWCNPISGHATLYWYQQILGQGPKLLIQFQNNGVVDDSQLPKDRFSAERLKGVDSTLKIQPAKLEDSAVYLCASSFAFAYNEQFFGPGTRLTVL.

This clonotype has ten or more counts. The gene calls are TRBV7-9 and TRBJ2-1, with D unresolved. The CDR3 length is 12 residues. Germline loops: CDR1 SEHNR, CDR2 FQNEAQ (reference sequence). V lost 3 bases and J 7 bases, leaving 7 bases between the germline ends. The CDR3 DNA reads as TGTGCCAGCAGCTTCAGCAGGAATGAGCAGTTCTTC. Residues: CASSFSRNEQFF.

This clonotype came up many times. One end of the junction fails to match germline, which may point to a read error. The chain carries TRBV5-1 and TRBJ2-1; D call uncertain. Germline CDR1 SGHRS, CDR2 YFSETQ. The length of the CDR3 is 12 residues. The CDR3 region is CASSLEGPVRVF. CDR3 in DNA: TGCGCCAGCAGCTTGGAGGGCCCCGTAAGGGTCTTC. The whole variable domain, remainder taken from reference TRBV5-1 and TRBJ2-1, is KAGVTQTPRYLIKTRGQQVTLSCSPISGHRSVSWYQQTPGQGLQFLFEYFSETQRNKGNFPGRFSGRQFSNSRSEMNVSTLELGDSALYLCASSLEGPVRVFGPGTRLTVL.

In its sample, this clonotype was seen many times. The V and J genes are TRBV7-2 and TRBJ1-1; 7 bases are shared with TRBD1. Germline loops: CDR1 SGHTA, CDR2 FQGNSA. CDR3 length equals 15 residues. J gave up 4 bases and V 0 bases, and 5 bases lay outside the gene matches. The CDR3 protein is CASSLAPTGVTEAFF. In DNA form, the CDR3 reads TGTGCCAGCAGCTTAGCCCCTACAGGGGTCACTGAAGCTTTCTTT.

As regards this clonotype: A read error is possible here, since a much larger clone lies one base away. The gene calls are TRBV12-3 or TRBV12-4 and TRBJ1-1; a possible D gene is TRBD1 (5 bases). V was clipped by 2 bases and J by 9 bases, with 13 bases between them. The CDR3 totals 13 residues. This chain's CDR3 is CASSLNRFGQAFF. As DNA, the CDR3 is TGTGCCAGCAGTTTAAACAGGTTCGGTCAAGCTTTCTTT.

This sequence joins TRBV12-3 or TRBV12-4 and TRBJ2-2, with D perhaps TRBD2 (6 bases). This CDR3 has 15 amino acids. Trimming removed 3 bases at V and 1 base at J, with 9 bases between. The CDR3 here is CASSLGSGNTGELFF. CDR3 nucleotides: TGTGCCAGCAGTTTGGGTAGCGGGAACACCGGGGAGCTGTTTTTT.

This clonotype was seen repeatedly, ten times or more. V is TRBV24-1 and J is TRBJ2-1; the D gene could be TRBD1 or TRBD2 (5 bases each). Germline CDR1 is KGHDR and CDR2 is SFDVKD. This CDR3 has 16 amino acids. V was cut by 2 bases and J by 5 bases, with 15 bases left in between. The CDR3 spells CATSDYSVGGNNEQFF. CDR3 DNA: TGTGCCACCAGTGATTATTCAGTTGGGGGAAACAATGAGCAGTTCTTC.

This clonotype occurred many times. The genes are TRBV5-6 and TRBJ2-2; weak D call: TRBD1 (5 bases). Per germline, CDR1 SGHDT and CDR2 YYEEEE. The CDR3 runs to 17 residues. The V and J ends lost 3 bases and 4 bases respectively, with 19 bases between them. The CDR3 nucleotides are TGTGCCAGCAGCTCCCCTTTACAGGAGTTGAGCACCGGGGAGCTGTTTTTT. This sequence encodes CASSSPLQELSTGELFF.

A note on this clonotype: Sequence at one end of the junction differs from germline and may be a read error. The chain combines TRBV11-2 with TRBJ1-1; D gene ambiguous. From germline, CDR1 is SGHAT and CDR2 FQNNGV. This CDR3 has 11 amino acids. CDR3 nucleotide sequence: TGTACCAGCAGCTTAGTCAGTGAAGCTTTCTTT. This encodes CTSSLVSEAFF. Full variable domain (outside the CDR3, taken from reference TRBV11-2 and TRBJ1-1): EAGVAQSPRYKIIEKRQSVAFWCNPISGHATLYWYQQILGQGPKLLIQFQNNGVVDDSQLPKDRFSAERLKGVDSTLKIQPAKLEDSAVYLCTSSLVSEAFFGQGTRLTVV.

This clonotype has just a few counts. The V gene is TRBV7-2, the J gene TRBJ1-6; 9 bases line up with TRBD1. There are 17 residues in the CDR3. The germline V gene encodes CDR1 SGHTA and CDR2 FQGNSA. The trim removed 2 bases at V and 10 bases at J, leaving 12 bases unmatched. The CDR3 DNA reads TGTGCCAGCAGCTTATACCCGGACAGGGGACTGGGGTCACCCCTCCACTTT. It translates to CASSLYPDRGLGSPLHF.